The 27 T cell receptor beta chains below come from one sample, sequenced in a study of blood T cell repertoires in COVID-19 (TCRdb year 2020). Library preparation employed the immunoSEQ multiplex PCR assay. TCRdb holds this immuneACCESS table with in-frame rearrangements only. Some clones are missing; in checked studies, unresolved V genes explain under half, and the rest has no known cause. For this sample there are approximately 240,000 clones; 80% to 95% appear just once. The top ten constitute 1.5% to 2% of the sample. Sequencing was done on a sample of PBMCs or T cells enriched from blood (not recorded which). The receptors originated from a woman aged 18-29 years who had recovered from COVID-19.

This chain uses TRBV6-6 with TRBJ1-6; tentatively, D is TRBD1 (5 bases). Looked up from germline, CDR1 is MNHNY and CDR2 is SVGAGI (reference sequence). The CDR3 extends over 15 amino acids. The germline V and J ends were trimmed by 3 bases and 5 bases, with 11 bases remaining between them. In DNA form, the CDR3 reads TGTGCCAGCAGTTATATTGACAGAGATAATTCACCCCTCCACTTT. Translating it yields CASSYIDRDNSPLHF.

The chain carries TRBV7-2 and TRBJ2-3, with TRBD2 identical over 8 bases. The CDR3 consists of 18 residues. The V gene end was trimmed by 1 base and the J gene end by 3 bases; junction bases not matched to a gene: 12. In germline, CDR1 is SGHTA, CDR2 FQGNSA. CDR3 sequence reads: CASSLDLLAEVGTDTQYF. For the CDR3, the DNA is TGTGCCAGCAGCTTAGACCTACTAGCGGAAGTCGGGACAGATACGCAGTATTTT.

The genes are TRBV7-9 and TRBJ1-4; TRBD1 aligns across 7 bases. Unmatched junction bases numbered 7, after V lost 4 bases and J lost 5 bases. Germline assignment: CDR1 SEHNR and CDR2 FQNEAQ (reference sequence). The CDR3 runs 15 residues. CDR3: CASSWSTGRNEKLFF. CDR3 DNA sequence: TGTGCCAGCAGCTGGTCGACAGGGCGAAATGAAAAACTGTTTTTT. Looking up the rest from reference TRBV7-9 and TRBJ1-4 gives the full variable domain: DTGVSQNPRHKITKRGQNVTFRCDPISEHNRLYWYRQTLGQGPEFLTYFQNEAQLEKSRLLSDRFSAERPKGSFSTLEIQRTEQGDSAMYLCASSWSTGRNEKLFFGSGTQLSVL.

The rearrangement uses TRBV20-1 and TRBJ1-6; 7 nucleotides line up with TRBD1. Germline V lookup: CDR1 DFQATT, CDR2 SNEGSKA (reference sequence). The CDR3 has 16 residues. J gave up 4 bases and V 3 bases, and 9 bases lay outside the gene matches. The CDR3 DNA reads TGCAGTGCTAGTCAGGGGGTCGGTCCATATAATTCACCCCTCCACTTT. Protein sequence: CSASQGVGPYNSPLHF.

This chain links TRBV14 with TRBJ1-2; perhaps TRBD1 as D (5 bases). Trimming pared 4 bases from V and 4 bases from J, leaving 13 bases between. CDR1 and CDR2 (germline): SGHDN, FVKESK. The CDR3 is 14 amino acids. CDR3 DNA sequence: TGTGCCAGCAGCCGAGGCAGGGCAGGCTATGGCTACACCTTC. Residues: CASSRGRAGYGYTF.

CDR3 in amino acids: CASRSQGAGTEAFF. CDR3 nucleotides: TGTGCCAGCAGATCACAGGGGGCCGGCACTGAAGCTTTCTTT. The V gene is TRBV2, the J gene TRBJ1-1, with 9 bases matching TRBD1. The V gene end was trimmed by 6 bases and the J gene end by 4 bases; junction bases not matched to a gene: 6. The germline gives CDR1 SNHLY, CDR2 FYNNEI. The CDR3 runs 14 residues.

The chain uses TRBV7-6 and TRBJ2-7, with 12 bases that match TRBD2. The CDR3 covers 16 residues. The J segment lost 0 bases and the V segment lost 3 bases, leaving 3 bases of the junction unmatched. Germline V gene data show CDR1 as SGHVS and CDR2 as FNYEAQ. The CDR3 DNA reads TGTGCCAGCAGCTTGATGACTAGCGGGAGCTCCTACGAGCAGTACTTC. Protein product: CASSLMTSGSSYEQYF.

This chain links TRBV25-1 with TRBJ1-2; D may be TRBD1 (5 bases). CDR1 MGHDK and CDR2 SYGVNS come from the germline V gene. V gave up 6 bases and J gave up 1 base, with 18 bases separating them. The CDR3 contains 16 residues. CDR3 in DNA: TGTGCCAGCAGACAAACCGGGACGGACTATAACTATGGCTACACCTTC. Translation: CASRQTGTDYNYGYTF.

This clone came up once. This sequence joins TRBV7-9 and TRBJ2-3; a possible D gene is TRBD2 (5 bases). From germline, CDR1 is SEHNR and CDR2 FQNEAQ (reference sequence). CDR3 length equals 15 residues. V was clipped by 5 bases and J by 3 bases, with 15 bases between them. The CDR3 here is CASSRAAGVTDTQYF. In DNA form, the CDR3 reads TGTGCCAGCAGCAGAGCGGCGGGCGTAACAGATACGCAGTATTTT.

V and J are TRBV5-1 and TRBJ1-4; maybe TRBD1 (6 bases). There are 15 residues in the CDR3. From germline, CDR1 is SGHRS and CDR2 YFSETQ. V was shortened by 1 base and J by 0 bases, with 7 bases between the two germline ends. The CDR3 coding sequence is TGCGCCAGCAGCTTGACAGGGTCAACTAATGAAAAACTGTTTTTT. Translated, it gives CASSLTGSTNEKLFF. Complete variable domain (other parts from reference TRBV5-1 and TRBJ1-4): KAGVTQTPRYLIKTRGQQVTLSCSPISGHRSVSWYQQTPGQGLQFLFEYFSETQRNKGNFPGRFSGRQFSNSRSEMNVSTLELGDSALYLCASSLTGSTNEKLFFGSGTQLSVL.

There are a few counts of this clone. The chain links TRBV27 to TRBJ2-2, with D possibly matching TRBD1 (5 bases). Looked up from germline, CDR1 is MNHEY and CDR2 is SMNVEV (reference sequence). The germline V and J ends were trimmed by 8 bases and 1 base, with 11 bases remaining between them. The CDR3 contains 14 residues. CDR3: CASGDRVNTGELFF. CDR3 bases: TGTGCCAGCGGAGACAGAGTGAACACCGGGGAGCTGTTTTTT.

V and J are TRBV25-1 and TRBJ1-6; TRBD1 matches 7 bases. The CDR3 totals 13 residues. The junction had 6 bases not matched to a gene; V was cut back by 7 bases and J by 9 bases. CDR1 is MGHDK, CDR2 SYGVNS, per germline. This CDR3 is CASTPGQRSPLHF. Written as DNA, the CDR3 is TGTGCCAGCACGCCGGGACAGCGTTCACCCCTCCACTTT.

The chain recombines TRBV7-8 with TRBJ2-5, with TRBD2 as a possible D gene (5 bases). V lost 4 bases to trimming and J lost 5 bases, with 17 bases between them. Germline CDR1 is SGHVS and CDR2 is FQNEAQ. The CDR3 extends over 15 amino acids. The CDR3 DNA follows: TGTGCCAGCAGCTCGAGAGGGTCCCCGGGGGAGACCCAGTACTTC. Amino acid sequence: CASSSRGSPGETQYF.

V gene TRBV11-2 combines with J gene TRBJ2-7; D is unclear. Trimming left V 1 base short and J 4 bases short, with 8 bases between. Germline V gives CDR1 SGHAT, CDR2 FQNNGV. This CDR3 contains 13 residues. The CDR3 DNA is TGTGCCAGCAGCTTAGTGTCCGCGTACGAGCAGTACTTC. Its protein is CASSLVSAYEQYF.

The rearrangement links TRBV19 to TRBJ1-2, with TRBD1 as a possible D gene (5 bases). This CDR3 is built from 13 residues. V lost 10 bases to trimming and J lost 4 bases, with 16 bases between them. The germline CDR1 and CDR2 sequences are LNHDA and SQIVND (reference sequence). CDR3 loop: CATHPRGGYGYTF. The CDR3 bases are TGTGCCACCCACCCCCGGGGGGGCTATGGCTACACCTTC.

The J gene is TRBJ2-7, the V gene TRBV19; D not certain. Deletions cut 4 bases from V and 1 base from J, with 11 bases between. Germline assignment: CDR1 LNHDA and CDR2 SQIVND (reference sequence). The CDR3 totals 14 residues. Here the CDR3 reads CASSSKAGSYEQYF. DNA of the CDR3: TGTGCCAGTAGTAGTAAGGCAGGATCCTACGAGCAGTACTTC.

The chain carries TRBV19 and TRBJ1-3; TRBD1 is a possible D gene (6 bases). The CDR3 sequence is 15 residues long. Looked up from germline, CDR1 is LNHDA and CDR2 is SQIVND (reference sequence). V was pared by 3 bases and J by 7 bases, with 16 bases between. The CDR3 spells CASSMDRGTWNTIYF. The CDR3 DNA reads TGTGCCAGTAGTATGGACAGAGGCACTTGGAACACCATATATTTT.

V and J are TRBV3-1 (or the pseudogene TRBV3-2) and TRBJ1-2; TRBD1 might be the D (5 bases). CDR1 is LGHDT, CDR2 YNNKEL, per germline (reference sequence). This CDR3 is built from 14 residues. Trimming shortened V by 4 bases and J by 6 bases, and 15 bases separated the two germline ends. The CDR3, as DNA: TGTGCCAGCAGCCCCCGGGGGGACTTGGATGGCTACACCTTC. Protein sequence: CASSPRGDLDGYTF.

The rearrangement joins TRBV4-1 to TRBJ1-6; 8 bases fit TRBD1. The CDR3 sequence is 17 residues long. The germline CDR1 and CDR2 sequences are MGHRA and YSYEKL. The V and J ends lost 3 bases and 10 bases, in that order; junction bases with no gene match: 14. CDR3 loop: CASSHRDRTEEYSPLHF. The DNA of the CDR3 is TGCGCCAGCAGCCATAGGGACAGGACGGAGGAATACTCACCCCTCCACTTT.

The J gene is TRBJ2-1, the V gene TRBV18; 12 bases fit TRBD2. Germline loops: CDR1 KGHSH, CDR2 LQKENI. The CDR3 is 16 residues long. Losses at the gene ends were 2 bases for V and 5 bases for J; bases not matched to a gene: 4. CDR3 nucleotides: TGTGCCAGCTCACCAAAAGGACTAGCGGGGAACAATGAGCAGTTCTTC. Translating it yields CASSPKGLAGNNEQFF. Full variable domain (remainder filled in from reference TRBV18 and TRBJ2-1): NAGVMQNPRHLVRRRGQEARLRCSPMKGHSHVYWYRQLPEEGLKFMVYLQKENIIDESGMPKERFSAEFPKEGPSILRIQQVVRGDSAAYFCASSPKGLAGNNEQFFGPGTRLTVL.

The CDR3 bases are TGTGCCAGCAGCTTAGACGGAGGAGGGGTTGCAGGCTACACCTTC. This translates into CASSLDGGGVAGYTF. The chain combines TRBV11-3 with TRBJ1-2, with D maybe TRBD1 (5 bases). CDR1 SGHNT and CDR2 YENEEA come from the germline V gene. V lost 0 bases and J lost 8, with 16 bases in between. The CDR3 is 15 residues long.

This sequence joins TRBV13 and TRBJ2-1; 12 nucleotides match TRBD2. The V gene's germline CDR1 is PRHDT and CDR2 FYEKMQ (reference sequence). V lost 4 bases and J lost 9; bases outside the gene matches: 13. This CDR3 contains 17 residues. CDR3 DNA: TGTGCCAGCAGCTCCTCCGGACTAGCGGGGTTTTTTTTTGAGCAGTTCTTC. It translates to CASSSSGLAGFFFEQFF.

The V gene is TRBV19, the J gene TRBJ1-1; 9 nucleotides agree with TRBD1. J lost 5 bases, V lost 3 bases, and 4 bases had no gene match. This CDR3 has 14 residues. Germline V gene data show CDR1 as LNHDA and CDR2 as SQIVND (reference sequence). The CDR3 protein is CASSMGTGITEAFF. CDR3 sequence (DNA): TGTGCCAGTAGTATGGGGACAGGGATAACTGAAGCTTTCTTT.

The CDR3 loop is CASSSNSGSSTDTQYF. CDR3 nucleotides: TGCGCCAGCAGCAGTAATAGCGGCTCTAGCACAGATACGCAGTATTTT. The chain links TRBV5-1 to TRBJ2-3; a possible D gene is TRBD2 (6 bases). This CDR3 is built from 16 residues. V was pared by 4 bases and J by 0 bases, with 15 bases between. Per germline, CDR1 SGHRS and CDR2 YFSETQ.

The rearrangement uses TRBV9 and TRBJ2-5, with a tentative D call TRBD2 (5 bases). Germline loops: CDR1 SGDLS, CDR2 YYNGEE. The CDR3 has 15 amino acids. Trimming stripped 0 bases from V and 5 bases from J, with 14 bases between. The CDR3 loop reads CASSVGGSGHETQYF. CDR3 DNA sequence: TGTGCCAGCAGCGTAGGAGGGAGCGGCCATGAGACCCAGTACTTC.

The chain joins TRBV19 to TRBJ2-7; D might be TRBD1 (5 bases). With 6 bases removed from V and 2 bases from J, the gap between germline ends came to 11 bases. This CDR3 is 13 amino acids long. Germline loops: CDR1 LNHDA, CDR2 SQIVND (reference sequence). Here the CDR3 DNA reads TGTGCCAGTAGAGACGACAGAACCTACGAGCAGTACTTC. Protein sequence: CASRDDRTYEQYF.

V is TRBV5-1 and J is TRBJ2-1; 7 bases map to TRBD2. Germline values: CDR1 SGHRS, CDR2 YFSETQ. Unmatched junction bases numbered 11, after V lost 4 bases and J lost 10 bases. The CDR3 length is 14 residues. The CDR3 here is CASSPLTSLEEQFF. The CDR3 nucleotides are TGCGCCAGCAGCCCACTGACTAGCCTCGAGGAGCAGTTCTTC. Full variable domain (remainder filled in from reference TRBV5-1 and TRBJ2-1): KAGVTQTPRYLIKTRGQQVTLSCSPISGHRSVSWYQQTPGQGLQFLFEYFSETQRNKGNFPGRFSGRQFSNSRSEMNVSTLELGDSALYLCASSPLTSLEEQFFGPGTRLTVL.